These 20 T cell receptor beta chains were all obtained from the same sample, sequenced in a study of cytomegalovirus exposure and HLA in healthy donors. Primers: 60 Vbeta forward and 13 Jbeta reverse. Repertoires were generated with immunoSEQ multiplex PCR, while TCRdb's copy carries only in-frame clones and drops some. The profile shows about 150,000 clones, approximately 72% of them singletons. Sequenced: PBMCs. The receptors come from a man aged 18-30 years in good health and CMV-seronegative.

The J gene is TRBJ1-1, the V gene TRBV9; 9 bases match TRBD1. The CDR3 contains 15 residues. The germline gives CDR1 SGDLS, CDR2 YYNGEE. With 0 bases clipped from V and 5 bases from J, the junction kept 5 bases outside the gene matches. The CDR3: CASSVVVGQGTEAFF. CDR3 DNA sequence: TGTGCCAGCAGCGTAGTGGTGGGACAGGGAACTGAAGCTTTCTTT.

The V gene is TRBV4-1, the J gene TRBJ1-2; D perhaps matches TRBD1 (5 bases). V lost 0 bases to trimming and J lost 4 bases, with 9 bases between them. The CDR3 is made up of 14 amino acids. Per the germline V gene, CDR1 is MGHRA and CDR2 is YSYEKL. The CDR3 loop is CASSQETDIYGYTF. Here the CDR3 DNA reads TGCGCCAGCAGCCAAGAGACAGATATCTATGGCTACACCTTC.

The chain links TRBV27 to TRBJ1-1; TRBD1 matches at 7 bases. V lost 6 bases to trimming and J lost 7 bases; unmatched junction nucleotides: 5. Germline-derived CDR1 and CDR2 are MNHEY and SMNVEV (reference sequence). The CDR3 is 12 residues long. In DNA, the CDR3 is TGTGCCAGCAGCTTTACAGGGGATGAAGCTTTCTTT. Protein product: CASSFTGDEAFF.

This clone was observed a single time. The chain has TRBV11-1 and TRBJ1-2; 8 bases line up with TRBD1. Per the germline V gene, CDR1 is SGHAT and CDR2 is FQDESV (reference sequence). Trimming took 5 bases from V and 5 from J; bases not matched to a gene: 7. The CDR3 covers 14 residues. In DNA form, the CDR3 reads TGTGCCAGCAGCCTCCGGACAGGGAGTTATGGCTACACCTTC. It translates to CASSLRTGSYGYTF.

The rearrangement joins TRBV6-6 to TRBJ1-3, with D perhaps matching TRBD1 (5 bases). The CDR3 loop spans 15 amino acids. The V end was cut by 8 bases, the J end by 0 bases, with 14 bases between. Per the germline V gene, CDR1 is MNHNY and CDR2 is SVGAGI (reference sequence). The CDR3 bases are TGTGCCAGCGCATACAGGACATTCTCTGGAAACACCATATATTTT. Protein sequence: CASAYRTFSGNTIYF.

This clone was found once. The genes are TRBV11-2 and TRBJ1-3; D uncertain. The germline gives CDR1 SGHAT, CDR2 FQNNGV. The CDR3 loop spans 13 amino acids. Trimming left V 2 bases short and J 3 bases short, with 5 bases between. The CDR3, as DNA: TGTGCCAGCAGCTTAATAGATGGAAACACCATATATTTT. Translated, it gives CASSLIDGNTIYF.

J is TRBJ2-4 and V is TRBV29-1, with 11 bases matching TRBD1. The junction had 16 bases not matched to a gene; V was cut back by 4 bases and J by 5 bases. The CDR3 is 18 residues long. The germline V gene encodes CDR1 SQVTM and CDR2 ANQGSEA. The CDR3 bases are TGCAGCGTTGTTGGATTAATGTTGGGACAGGGGGGTGAAAACATTCAGTACTTC. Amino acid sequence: CSVVGLMLGQGGENIQYF.

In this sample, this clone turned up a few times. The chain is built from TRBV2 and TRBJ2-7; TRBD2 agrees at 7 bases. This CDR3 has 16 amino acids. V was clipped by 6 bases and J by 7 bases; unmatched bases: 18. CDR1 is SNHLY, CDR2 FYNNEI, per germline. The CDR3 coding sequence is TGTGCCAGCAGCTATTCCCGTGTTGGAGGGGAGGGAGAGCAGTACTTC. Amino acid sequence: CASSYSRVGGEGEQYF.

CDR3 loop: CASSLFFQGNYYGYTF. CDR3 DNA sequence: TGTGCCAGCAGCTTGTTTTTCCAGGGCAACTACTATGGCTACACCTTC. V gene TRBV5-6 combines with J gene TRBJ1-2, with D possibly TRBD1 on 5 matching bases. This CDR3 is 16 amino acids long. Germline lookup yields CDR1 SGHDT and CDR2 YYEEEE. Trimming stripped 1 base from V and 3 bases from J, with 16 bases between.

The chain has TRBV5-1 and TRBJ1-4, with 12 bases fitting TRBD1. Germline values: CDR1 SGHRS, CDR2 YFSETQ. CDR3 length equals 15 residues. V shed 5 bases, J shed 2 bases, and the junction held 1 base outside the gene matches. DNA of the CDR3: TGCGCCAGCAGAGGGACAGGGGGCACTAATGAAAAACTGTTTTTT. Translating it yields CASRGTGGTNEKLFF.

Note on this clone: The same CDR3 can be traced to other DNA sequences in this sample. The CDR3 DNA reads as TGTGCCAGCAGTTACTCGACAGGGGGCACTGAAGCTTTCTTT. It encodes CASSYSTGGTEAFF. The gene calls are TRBV6-5 and TRBJ1-1; 9 bases align to TRBD1. Per the germline V gene, CDR1 is MNHEY and CDR2 is SVGAGI. The CDR3 has 14 amino acids. Germline trimming cut 0 bases from V and 4 bases from J; bases unmatched to any gene: 0.

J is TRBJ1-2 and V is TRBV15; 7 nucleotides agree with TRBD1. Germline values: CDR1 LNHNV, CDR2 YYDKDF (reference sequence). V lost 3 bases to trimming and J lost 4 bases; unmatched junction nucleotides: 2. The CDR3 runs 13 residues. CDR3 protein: CATSSRQGYGYTF. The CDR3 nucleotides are TGTGCCACCAGCAGTAGACAGGGCTATGGCTACACCTTC.

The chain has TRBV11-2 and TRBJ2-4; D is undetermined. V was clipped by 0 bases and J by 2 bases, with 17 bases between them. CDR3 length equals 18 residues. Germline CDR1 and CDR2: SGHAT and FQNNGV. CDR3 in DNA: TGTGCCAGCAGCTTAGATAATTGGGCAGACGGAACCAAAAACATTCAGTACTTC. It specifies CASSLDNWADGTKNIQYF.

This CDR3 reads CASSQLDRDDTEAFF. DNA for the CDR3: TGCGCCAGCAGCCAACTCGACAGGGACGACACTGAAGCTTTCTTT. V gene TRBV4-1 combines with J gene TRBJ1-1; 7 nucleotides agree with TRBD1. The CDR3 has 15 amino acids. Germline loops: CDR1 MGHRA, CDR2 YSYEKL. With 2 bases clipped from V and 3 bases from J, the junction kept 6 bases outside the gene matches.

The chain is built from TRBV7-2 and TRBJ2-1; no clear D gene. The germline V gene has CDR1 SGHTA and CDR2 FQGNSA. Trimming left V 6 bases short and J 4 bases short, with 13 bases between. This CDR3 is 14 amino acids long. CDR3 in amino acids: CASRPSPRYNEQFF. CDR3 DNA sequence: TGTGCCAGCAGGCCGTCTCCCCGGTACAATGAGCAGTTCTTC.

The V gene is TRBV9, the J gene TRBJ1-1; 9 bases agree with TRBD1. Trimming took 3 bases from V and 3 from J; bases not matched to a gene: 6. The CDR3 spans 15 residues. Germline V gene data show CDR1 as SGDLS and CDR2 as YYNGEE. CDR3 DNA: TGTGCCAGCAGCGGAGGGGGACAGGGATACACTGAAGCTTTCTTT. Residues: CASSGGGQGYTEAFF.

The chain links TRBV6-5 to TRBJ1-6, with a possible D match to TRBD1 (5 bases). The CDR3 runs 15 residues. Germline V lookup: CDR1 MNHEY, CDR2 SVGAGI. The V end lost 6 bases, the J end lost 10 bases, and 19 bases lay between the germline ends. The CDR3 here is CASSPNQGFRSPLHF. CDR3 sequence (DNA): TGTGCCAGCAGCCCCAATCAGGGTTTTCGATCACCCCTCCACTTT.

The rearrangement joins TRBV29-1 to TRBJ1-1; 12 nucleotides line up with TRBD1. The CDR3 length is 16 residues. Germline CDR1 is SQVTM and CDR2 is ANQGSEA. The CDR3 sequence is CSIGTGGEVSGTEAFF. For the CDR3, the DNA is TGCAGTATTGGGACAGGGGGCGAAGTATCAGGGACTGAAGCTTTCTTT.

This CDR3 reads CATSLGGAGTDTQYF. For the CDR3, the DNA is TGCGCCACCTCTTTAGGGGGGGCGGGCACAGATACGCAGTATTTT. The chain employs TRBV4-3 and TRBJ2-3; possibly TRBD2 for D (7 bases). The CDR3 runs to 15 residues. In germline, CDR1 is LGHNA, CDR2 YSLEER. V lost 10 bases, J lost 1 base, and 18 bases lay in between.

CDR3 loop: CASSPGWSNEKLFF. CDR3 nucleotides: TGCGCCAGCAGCCCAGGGTGGTCTAATGAAAAACTGTTTTTT. The chain combines TRBV4-1 with TRBJ1-4, with D possibly matching TRBD1 (5 bases). The CDR3 sequence is 14 residues long. CDR1 and CDR2 (germline): MGHRA, YSYEKL. Deletions cut 4 bases from V and 3 bases from J, with 9 bases between.